This T cell receptor (beta chain) was recorded in a study of PD-1 blockade in classical Hodgkin lymphoma. General study results and limits: When set against healthy donors, newly diagnosed patients were reported to show lower baseline TCR diversity. Unlike CD8+ TCR diversity, which did not rise significantly by C4D1, CD4+ TCR diversity did. The causes of the repertoire differences, possibly disease activity or prior therapy, remain undefined.

Notes on this clone: Its antigen remains unidentified.

Time point: cycle 4 day 1 (C4D1), after six to seven weeks of nivolumab. Following autologous stem cell transplantation, relapse occurred in every patient, and exposure to brentuximab vedotin varied. Patients showed best responses of complete response, partial response or progressive disease. Profiled with immunoSEQ multiplex PCR; TCRdb holds only in-frame clones, not every one. The sample shows around 25,000 clones, approximately 68% of them seen only once. This CDR3 contains 14 residues. CDR1 and CDR2 (germline): SGHRS, YFSETQ. J gave up 8 bases and V 3 bases, and 8 bases lay outside the gene matches.

This chain uses TRBV5-1 with TRBJ1-3; the match to TRBD1 covers 7 bases. The source material was peripheral blood mononuclear cells (PBMCs), sampled before the fourth cycle of nivolumab. The source is a human donor with classical Hodgkin lymphoma. DNA for the CDR3: TGCGCCAGCAGCTCCAGACAGGGCGCGGACACCATATATTTT. Its protein product is CASSSRQGADTIYF.